This T cell receptor beta chain was found in a study of blood T cell repertoires in COVID-19 (dated by TCRdb to the early 2020s). With respect to the entire study: The collaborator samples originated in the United States, Italy and Spain and spanned the acute and convalescent phases of COVID-19. The prospective study material was composed of cDNA or gDNA derived from T cells, B-cell-depleted T cells, or PBMCs. Deeply sampled blood TCRbeta repertoires from subjects exposed to, actively infected with, or recovered from COVID-19 were included in the dataset. The repertoires were released in a freely available public database intended as a resource for research on the immune response to SARS-CoV-2. The samples were drawn from the first 160 participants of the ongoing ImmuneRACE study and from over 950 subjects provided by 6 global collaborators. The sample metadata nearly always contained a de-identified subject ID, COVID-19 status, age in years and sex. HLA class I and class II types, where available, came from metadata supplied by the sample provider rather than from assay-based typing. Beyond this particular receptor, the publication reports: The quantity of clinical and demographic metadata differed by source and by participant and was supplied without curation.

The CDR3, from cysteine to phenylalanine, totals 14 residues. Only the CDR3 DNA stays, 42 bases, in frame from base 1. V gives up 2 bases and J gives up 1 base, and the segment between their germline ends measures 9 bases. CDR1 and CDR2, per the germline V gene, are SGHRS and YFSETQ. To note about this clone: It has no known antigen specificity. No clone much larger than this one lies a single base away; base qualities are absent.

Whole blood was collected in K2EDTA tubes by collaborating institutions according to the institutions' own protocols. For TCRbeta analysis, collaborator samples were shipped as frozen whole blood, as isolated PBMCs, or as DNA extracted from either sample type. TCRbeta CDR3 regions were amplified from genomic DNA using the immunoSEQ Assay, a bias-controlled multiplex PCR. Per the authors' processing: Within the assay, amplification of reference gene primers was used to estimate how many nucleated cells each sample contained. To quantify the absolute abundance of each unique TCRbeta CDR3 rearrangement, sequence reads were collapsed and filtered. For each sample, productive Simpson clonality was calculated as the square root of Simpson's diversity index over productive rearrangements. TCRdb stores this immuneACCESS table with in-frame sequences only. Part of the clones is absent; in the studies checked, under half of the shortfall reflects unresolved V genes, and no reason is known for the rest. V, J and clone size reflect that table, while D and trimming were determined from the DNA. Present in this sample are around 250,000 clones, roughly nine tenths of which were seen just once. 6.2% of the sample is held by the ten biggest clonotypes.

This chain is built from TRBV5-1 and TRBJ1-1; TRBD1 is perhaps the D gene, given 5 matching bases. The sequence derives from a man aged 60 to 75 with acute or convalescent COVID-19. What was sequenced was peripheral blood. DNA sequence: TGCGCCAGCAGCTTAAAGCAGGGGAACACTGAAGCTTTCTTT. Its translation reads: CASSLKQGNTEAFF.